These 31 T cell receptor beta chains were all obtained from the same sample, sequenced in a study of cytomegalovirus exposure and HLA in healthy donors. PCR involved 60 Vbeta and 13 Jbeta primers. Produced via immunoSEQ multiplex PCR; TCRdb's table is partial and in-frame only. The table includes roughly 200,000 clones, around 78% detected once. Sequencing input: PBMCs. These receptors were collected from a man aged 25 to 45 in good health and CMV-seronegative.

This CDR3 is CASFRPTTVNYGYTF. The DNA for the CDR3 is TGTGCCAGCTTTCGACCCACCACAGTTAACTATGGCTACACCTTC. The gene calls are TRBV2 and TRBJ1-2; D uncertain. The germline V gene has CDR1 SNHLY and CDR2 FYNNEI. The CDR3 has 15 amino acids. The V end lost 8 bases, the J end lost 1 base, and 17 bases lay between the germline ends. The entire variable domain, with the rest obtained from reference TRBV2 and TRBJ1-2, is as follows: EPEVTQTPSHQVTQMGQEVILRCVPISNHLYFYWYRQILGQKVEFLVSFYNNEISEKSEIFDDQFSVERPDGSNFTLKIRSTKLEDSAMYFCASFRPTTVNYGYTFGSGTRLTVV.

V usage is TRBV5-1 and J usage is TRBJ1-1, with TRBD1 identical over 8 bases. Germline V lookup: CDR1 SGHRS, CDR2 YFSETQ. V gave up 5 bases and J gave up 7 bases; unmatched junction bases: 10. The CDR3 extends over 14 amino acids. CDR3 protein: CASRHPGQALEAFF. The DNA for the CDR3 is TGCGCCAGCAGGCATCCGGGACAGGCCCTTGAAGCTTTCTTT. Together with reference TRBV5-1 and TRBJ1-1, the CDR3 gives the full variable domain: KAGVTQTPRYLIKTRGQQVTLSCSPISGHRSVSWYQQTPGQGLQFLFEYFSETQRNKGNFPGRFSGRQFSNSRSEMNVSTLELGDSALYLCASRHPGQALEAFFGQGTRLTVV.

As concerns this clone: At one end the junction does not follow the germline gene, possibly because of a read error. The chain carries TRBV7-9 and TRBJ2-7; no clear D. The CDR3 loop spans 12 amino acids. Germline V CDR1 and CDR2: SEHNR, FQNEAQ (reference sequence). The CDR3 is CSSSRAGPEQYF. The CDR3 DNA is TGTTCCAGCAGTCGCGCAGGCCCCGAGCAGTACTTC.

The chain's CDR3 is CASSFLTSISDTQYF. As DNA, the CDR3 is TGCGCCAGCAGCTTCTTGACTAGCATTTCAGATACGCAGTATTTT. V gene TRBV5-1 combines with J gene TRBJ2-3, with 7 bases aligning to TRBD2. Germline trimming cut 2 bases from V and 4 bases from J; bases unmatched to any gene: 7. Per the germline V gene, CDR1 is SGHRS and CDR2 is YFSETQ. The CDR3 has 15 residues.

This clone was seen just once. The rearrangement uses TRBV16 and TRBJ1-2; 7 bases fit TRBD1. The trim removed 0 bases at V and 4 bases at J, leaving 5 bases unmatched. The germline V gene encodes CDR1 KGHSY and CDR2 FQNENV. The CDR3 is 15 residues long. This CDR3 is CASSQSGQPIYGYTF. The CDR3 DNA reads as TGTGCCAGCAGCCAATCGGGACAGCCGATCTATGGCTACACCTTC.

V is TRBV7-2 and J is TRBJ2-1; 10 bases are shared with TRBD2. J lost 4 bases, V lost 7 bases, and 10 bases had no gene match. The CDR3 loop spans 16 amino acids. CDR1 SGHTA and CDR2 FQGNSA come from the germline V gene. The CDR3 sequence: CASTISSGSSYNEQFF. The CDR3 nucleotides are TGTGCCAGCACGATTTCTAGCGGGAGTAGTTACAATGAGCAGTTCTTC. Full variable domain (outside the CDR3, taken from reference TRBV7-2 and TRBJ2-1): GAGVSQSPSNKVTEKGKDVELRCDPISGHTALYWYRQSLGQGLEFLIYFQGNSAPDKSGLPSDRFSAERTGGSVSTLTIQRTQQEDSAVYLCASTISSGSSYNEQFFGPGTRLTVL.

This sequence joins TRBV7-9 and TRBJ2-7; 7 bases are shared with TRBD1. The CDR3 is 14 residues long. Germline V CDR1 and CDR2: SEHNR, FQNEAQ (reference sequence). After removal of 5 bases from V and 3 bases from J, the junction contained 7 bases not matched to a gene. The CDR3 DNA is TGTGCCAGCAGCCCGGGACAGAAAAGCTACGAGCAGTACTTC. This sequence encodes CASSPGQKSYEQYF. The full variable domain, in which reference TRBV7-9 and TRBJ2-7 provide the parts outside the CDR3, is DTGVSQNPRHKITKRGQNVTFRCDPISEHNRLYWYRQTLGQGPEFLTYFQNEAQLEKSRLLSDRFSAERPKGSFSTLEIQRTEQGDSAMYLCASSPGQKSYEQYFGPGTRLTVT.

This clone was observed a few times. The V call is TRBV6-1, the J call TRBJ1-6; no reliable D call. Trimming stripped 0 bases from V and 0 bases from J, with 12 bases between. The CDR3 extends over 18 amino acids. CDR1 and CDR2 from the germline V gene are MNHNS and SASEGT. For the CDR3, the DNA is TGTGCCAGCAGTGAAGCGCAAAGGTGGAGCTCCTATAATTCACCCCTCCACTTT. This sequence encodes CASSEAQRWSSYNSPLHF.

Only a few counts were recorded for this clone. The chain has TRBV6-1 and TRBJ2-3; the D gene is possibly TRBD2 (7 bases). V gave up 4 bases and J gave up 6 bases, with 17 bases separating them. CDR3 length: 15 residues. CDR1 and CDR2 from the germline V gene are MNHNS and SASEGT. CDR3: CASSGGGRGGDTQYF. In DNA form, the CDR3 reads TGTGCCAGCAGTGGCGGCGGGAGAGGGGGGGATACGCAGTATTTT.

V gene TRBV10-1 combines with J gene TRBJ2-2; the D gene is possibly TRBD2 (5 bases). The CDR3 runs 13 residues. Germline V gene sequence: CDR1 WNHNN, CDR2 SYGVQD (reference sequence). The V gene lost 4 bases and the J gene lost 7 bases, with 10 bases spanning the gap. Written as DNA, the CDR3 is TGCGCCAGCAGTGTGGAAGCGGACGGGGAGCTGTTTTTT. Translation gives CASSVEADGELFF.

The chain links TRBV10-1 to TRBJ2-3, with no clear D. The CDR3 is 14 amino acids. Trimming stripped 3 bases from V and 3 bases from J, with 10 bases between. Per germline, CDR1 WNHNN and CDR2 SYGVQD (reference sequence). The CDR3 bases are TGCGCCAGCAGTGACAGTAAGATGACAGATACGCAGTATTTT. It translates to CASSDSKMTDTQYF.

DNA of the CDR3: TGTGCCAGCAGCTTAGCGAGTAGCGGCGGTTACGAGCAGTACTTC. This gives the protein CASSLASSGGYEQYF. The V and J genes are TRBV7-9 and TRBJ2-7; the D gene is possibly TRBD2 (6 bases). Trimming removed 0 bases at V and 4 bases at J, with 13 bases between. Germline-derived CDR1 and CDR2 are SEHNR and FQNEAQ (reference sequence). This CDR3 is built from 15 residues.

This clone was seen a handful of times. This rearrangement joins TRBV6-6 to TRBJ2-7; D is unclear. This CDR3 comprises 13 residues. The germline V gene encodes CDR1 MNHNY and CDR2 SVGAGI (reference sequence). With 2 bases removed from V and 3 bases from J, the gap between germline ends came to 8 bases. CDR3 sequence: CASSYSTSYEQYF. The CDR3 DNA reads as TGTGCCAGCAGTTACAGCACGAGCTACGAGCAGTACTTC.

The V and J genes are TRBV19 and TRBJ2-7, with 7 positions matching TRBD2. CDR1 LNHDA and CDR2 SQIVND come from the germline V gene (reference sequence). V lost 5 bases and J lost 3; bases outside the gene matches: 10. This CDR3 has 15 amino acids. The DNA for the CDR3 is TGTGCCAGTAGTCCTCAGCGGGACGGATACTACGAGCAGTACTTC. Its translation is CASSPQRDGYYEQYF. Full variable domain (missing parts from reference TRBV19 and TRBJ2-7): DGGITQSPKYLFRKEGQNVTLSCEQNLNHDAMYWYRQDPGQGLRLIYYSQIVNDFQKGDIAEGYSVSREKKESFPLTVTSAQKNPTAFYLCASSPQRDGYYEQYFGPGTRLTVT.

The gene calls are TRBV6-1 and TRBJ2-7, with 7 bases aligning to TRBD1. CDR3 length: 16 amino acids. In germline, CDR1 is MNHNS, CDR2 SASEGT. The V and J ends lost 0 bases and 2 bases, in that order; junction bases with no gene match: 7. CDR3 loop: CASSEARRQGAYEQYF. The CDR3 DNA is TGTGCCAGCAGTGAAGCCCGGAGACAGGGTGCCTACGAGCAGTACTTC.

This chain uses TRBV5-1 with TRBJ1-2; D possibly corresponds to TRBD1 (5 bases). The CDR3 runs 14 residues. Germline CDR1 SGHRS, CDR2 YFSETQ. Trimming shortened V by 0 bases and J by 7 bases, and 13 bases separated the two germline ends. The CDR3 DNA reads as TGCGCCAGCAGCTTGGAGGGGCGTACGGTTGGCTACACCTTC. As protein: CASSLEGRTVGYTF.

This clone was detected only a few times. The chain couples TRBV6-1 to TRBJ1-5; D is possibly TRBD1 (6 bases). V dropped 4 bases and J dropped 5 bases, with 9 bases sitting between them. Germline CDR1 MNHNS, CDR2 SASEGT. The CDR3 has 13 residues. This CDR3 is CASSVAGDQPQHF. The DNA of the CDR3 is TGTGCCAGCAGTGTCGCAGGGGATCAGCCCCAGCATTTT.

The chain employs TRBV6-5 and TRBJ1-6; D gene unclear. CDR3 size: 16 residues. Germline CDR1 and CDR2: MNHEY and SVGAGI. V was shortened by 2 bases and J by 3 bases, with 11 bases between the two germline ends. The CDR3 nucleotides read TGTGCCAGCAGTTACGGTCAGGAGGGCTATAATTCACCCCTCCACTTT. Amino acid sequence: CASSYGQEGYNSPLHF.

This sequence joins TRBV7-9 and TRBJ1-5; D is perhaps TRBD1 (6 bases). Germline V gene lookup returns CDR1 SEHNR and CDR2 FQNEAQ (reference sequence). V dropped 5 bases and J dropped 0 bases, with 14 bases sitting between them. The CDR3 is 16 amino acids. CDR3 DNA sequence: TGTGCCAGCAGCGGACGACAGGATCATAGCAATCAGCCCCAGCATTTT. Translated, it gives CASSGRQDHSNQPQHF.

The chain has TRBV6-1 and TRBJ2-7; a weak D match, TRBD2 (6 bases). V was cut by 10 bases and J by 7 bases, with 20 bases left in between. The CDR3 loop spans 13 amino acids. Germline CDR1 and CDR2: MNHNS and SASEGT. CDR3 DNA: TGTGCCATCACGGAAAAAATGGGACTTGAGCAGTACTTC. This translates into CAITEKMGLEQYF.

The chain recombines TRBV5-1 with TRBJ2-2, with D tentatively TRBD1 (6 bases). CDR1 is SGHRS, CDR2 YFSETQ, per germline. This CDR3 has 15 residues. The V gene lost 6 bases and the J gene lost 5 bases, with 17 bases spanning the gap. CDR3 nucleotides: TGCGCCAGCACCCCCAACCAGGGGCGAACCGGGGAGCTGTTTTTT. As protein: CASTPNQGRTGELFF. The variable domain in full, completed from reference TRBV5-1 and TRBJ2-2, reads KAGVTQTPRYLIKTRGQQVTLSCSPISGHRSVSWYQQTPGQGLQFLFEYFSETQRNKGNFPGRFSGRQFSNSRSEMNVSTLELGDSALYLCASTPNQGRTGELFFGEGSRLTVL.

CDR3 region: CASSNGGAERTDTQYF. DNA for the CDR3: TGTGCCAGCAGCAATGGTGGGGCAGAACGCACAGATACGCAGTATTTT. This chain connects TRBV7-6 to TRBJ2-3; a weak D match, TRBD1 (5 bases). V lost 5 bases to trimming and J lost 1 base, with 16 bases between them. The CDR3 runs 16 residues. Germline assignment: CDR1 SGHVS and CDR2 FNYEAQ. Filled out from reference TRBV7-6 and TRBJ2-3, the complete variable domain reads GAGVSQSPRYKVTKRGQDVALRCDPISGHVSLYWYRQALGQGPEFLTYFNYEAQQDKSGLPNDRFSAERPEGSISTLTIQRTEQRDSAMYRCASSNGGAERTDTQYFGPGTRLTVL.

The chain combines TRBV18 with TRBJ1-5, with TRBD1 identical over 7 bases. The CDR3 is 13 residues long. Trimming took 5 bases from V and 11 from J; bases not matched to a gene: 9. CDR1 is KGHSH and CDR2 is LQKENI in the germline V gene. The CDR3 DNA reads TGTGCCAGCTCAGAAAAGCAGGGGGTTGCCCAGCATTTT. Its translation: CASSEKQGVAQHF. The full variable domain, its missing parts supplied by reference TRBV18 and TRBJ1-5, is NAGVMQNPRHLVRRRGQEARLRCSPMKGHSHVYWYRQLPEEGLKFMVYLQKENIIDESGMPKERFSAEFPKEGPSILRIQQVVRGDSAAYFCASSEKQGVAQHFGDGTRLSIL.

The V and J genes are TRBV7-3 and TRBJ2-7, with 7 bases aligning to TRBD2. The trim removed 2 bases at V and 7 bases at J, leaving 11 bases unmatched. Per germline, CDR1 SGHTA and CDR2 FQGTGA. The CDR3 spans 15 residues. The CDR3 loop is CASSLGASGVEEQYF. CDR3 bases: TGTGCCAGCAGCTTAGGTGCTAGCGGTGTAGAAGAGCAGTACTTC.

This clone was observed a handful of times. V is TRBV4-1 and J is TRBJ2-7; 7 nucleotides match TRBD2. The CDR3 consists of 15 residues. Germline loops: CDR1 MGHRA, CDR2 YSYEKL. With V trimmed by 1 base and J by 2 bases, 5 bases remained unmatched. The CDR3 DNA reads as TGCGCCAGCAGCCAAGTCACCGGGACTACCTACGAGCAGTACTTC. This encodes CASSQVTGTTYEQYF.

This clone appeared a few times. J is TRBJ2-1 and V is TRBV29-1; 8 bases map to TRBD1. Trimming removed 6 bases from V and 5 bases from J; junction bases left unmatched: 6. From germline, CDR1 is SQVTM and CDR2 ANQGSEA. The CDR3 has 13 amino acids. The CDR3 loop is CSVSDRANNEQFF. The CDR3 DNA follows: TGCAGCGTATCGGACAGGGCGAACAATGAGCAGTTCTTC.

The V call is TRBV4-1, the J call TRBJ2-1; a weak D match, TRBD2 (5 bases). CDR1 and CDR2 (germline): MGHRA, YSYEKL. The length of the CDR3 is 12 residues. With 1 base removed from V and 9 bases from J, the gap between germline ends came to 7 bases. In DNA form, the CDR3 reads TGCGCCAGCAGCCAAGCGGGGATTGAGCAGTTCTTC. Encoded protein: CASSQAGIEQFF.

This sequence joins TRBV27 and TRBJ1-2; tentatively, D is TRBD1 (6 bases). The CDR3 consists of 14 residues. CDR1 and CDR2 (germline): MNHEY, SMNVEV (reference sequence). V lost 6 bases and J 1 base, leaving 12 bases between the germline ends. CDR3 residues: CASRQGYINYGYTF. CDR3 DNA sequence: TGTGCCAGCAGACAGGGATACATTAACTATGGCTACACCTTC.

The genes are TRBV18 and TRBJ2-3; 10 positions agree with TRBD2. The CDR3 extends over 18 amino acids. CDR1 and CDR2 (germline): KGHSH, LQKENI. After removal of 1 base from V and 5 bases from J, the junction contained 12 bases not matched to a gene. DNA for the CDR3: TGTGCCAGCTCACCACGATCCAAAGAGCGGGAGGGCATAGATACGCAGTATTTT. Residues: CASSPRSKEREGIDTQYF.

The rearrangement joins TRBV5-1 to TRBJ2-7; 8 bases map to TRBD1. The CDR3 contains 16 residues. V lost 3 bases and J lost 0; bases outside the gene matches: 8. Germline CDR1 reads SGHRS; CDR2 reads YFSETQ. The CDR3 DNA follows: TGCGCCAGCAGCTATACCGGGACAGGCACCTCCTACGAGCAGTACTTC. Protein product: CASSYTGTGTSYEQYF.

The CDR3 sequence is CASSKEPGGYYEQYF. In nucleotides, the CDR3 is TGTGCCAGCAGCAAAGAGCCAGGGGGGTACTACGAGCAGTACTTC. The chain has TRBV21-1 and TRBJ2-7; the table names TRBD1, a call not compared with the DNA. TRBV21-1 is reported as a pseudogene. This CDR3 region has 15 residues.